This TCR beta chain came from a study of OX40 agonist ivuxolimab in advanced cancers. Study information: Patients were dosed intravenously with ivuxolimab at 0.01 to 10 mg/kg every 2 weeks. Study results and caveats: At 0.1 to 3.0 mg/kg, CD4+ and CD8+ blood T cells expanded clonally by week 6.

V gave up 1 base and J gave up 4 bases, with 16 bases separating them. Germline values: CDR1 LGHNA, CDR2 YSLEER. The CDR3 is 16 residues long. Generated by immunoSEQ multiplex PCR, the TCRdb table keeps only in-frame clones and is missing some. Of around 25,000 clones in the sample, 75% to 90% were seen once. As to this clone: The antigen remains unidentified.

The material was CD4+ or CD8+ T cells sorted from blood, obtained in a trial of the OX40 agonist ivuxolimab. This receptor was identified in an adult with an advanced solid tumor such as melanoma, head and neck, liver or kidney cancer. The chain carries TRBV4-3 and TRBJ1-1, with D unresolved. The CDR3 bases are TGCGCCAGCAGCCAAGGAATTTTGGGCGCGGGCACTGAAGCTTTCTTT. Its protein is CASSQGILGAGTEAFF.